Shown below are 16 T cell receptor beta chains from a single sample sequenced in a study of regulatory T cells in long-lasting Graves disease. The time point denotes: persistent/refractory GD, antithyroid drugs over 5 years with positive TRAb. RNA from PBMCs was the source of the TCR library. The authors built TCR beta libraries using iRepertoire HTBI primers and Arm-PCR of CDR3 regions. Via MiXCR, TCRdb re-called the multiplex PCR reads, giving one row per CDR3 protein. The data contain about 420,000 distinct CDR3 sequences, about a quarter of them singletons. The sequencing used peripheral blood mononuclear cells (PBMCs), collected when the disease was refractory, from a patient treated with antithyroid drugs. These receptors were collected from a female donor with Graves disease.

J is TRBJ1-6 and V is TRBV4-1, with D hard to call. The ends were cut back, 2 bases at V and 7 bases at J, with 6 bases in the middle. CDR3 length equals 13 residues. CDR1 is MGHRA, CDR2 YSYEKL, per germline. The CDR3 DNA follows: TGCGCCAGCAGCCAAATCTGGAATTCACCCCTCCACTTT. Amino acid sequence: CASSQIWNSPLHF.

This clonotype was counted many times. The gene calls are TRBV6-1 and TRBJ2-2, with TRBD2 identical over 12 bases. Per the germline V gene, CDR1 is MNHNS and CDR2 is SASEGT. V lost 7 bases and J lost 7; bases outside the gene matches: 10. CDR3 size: 16 residues. The CDR3 DNA follows: TGTGCCAGCAACGCCTTCCCGACTAGCGGGAGCGGGGAGCTGTTTTTT. It specifies CASNAFPTSGSGELFF.

CDR3 in amino acids: CSAGGNGYTF. DNA for the CDR3: TGCAGTGCTGGGGGCAATGGCTACACCTTC. V and J are TRBV20-1 and TRBJ1-2; D may be TRBD1 (6 bases). Germline assignment: CDR1 DFQATT and CDR2 SNEGSKA (reference sequence). CDR3 length equals 10 residues. V lost 5 bases to trimming and J lost 6 bases, with 7 bases between them.

This chain connects TRBV19 to TRBJ2-5; D is unresolved. Looked up from germline, CDR1 is LNHDA and CDR2 is SQIVND (reference sequence). Trimming took off 0 bases at V and 5 bases at J, with 16 bases between the two ends. The CDR3 covers 16 residues. The CDR3 spells CASSIDLLASVETQYF. Written as DNA, the CDR3 is TGTGCCAGTAGTATAGATTTGTTAGCTTCCGTCGAGACCCAGTACTTC.

The chain has TRBV19 and TRBJ1-2; TRBD1 is a possible D gene (6 bases). Germline lookup yields CDR1 LNHDA and CDR2 SQIVND (reference sequence). This CDR3 region has 14 residues. V was cut by 8 bases and J by 2 bases, with 15 bases left in between. The CDR3 bases are TGTGCCAGTCGCGACCGGGACAACAACTATGGCTACACCTTC. Residues: CASRDRDNNYGYTF.

In this sample, this clonotype turned up a few times. The J gene is TRBJ2-2, the V gene TRBV6-1; 8 bases are a match to TRBD2. Germline V gene sequence: CDR1 MNHNS, CDR2 SASEGT. V was pared by 9 bases and J by 6 bases, with 18 bases of the junction left unmatched. The CDR3 spans 17 residues. The CDR3 is CASLPGTRLLGPGELFF. The CDR3, as DNA: TGTGCCAGTCTTCCCGGGACTAGGTTATTGGGTCCCGGGGAGCTGTTTTTT.

With respect to this clonotype: One end of the junction does not line up with germline, which may come from a read error. The chain is built from TRBV11-2 and TRBJ2-7, with a possible D match to TRBD1 (6 bases). Germline CDR1 SGHAT, CDR2 FQNNGV. The CDR3 spans 18 residues. CDR3 sequence reads: CASSLTQQGPGSSYERYF. DNA of the CDR3: TGTGCCAGCAGCTTAACACAACAGGGACCCGGTTCGTCCTACGAGCGGTACTTC.

V and J are TRBV28 and TRBJ2-3; D unresolved. The germline V gene encodes CDR1 MDHEN and CDR2 SYDVKM. V was pared by 7 bases and J by 2 bases, with 10 bases between. This CDR3 is built from 13 residues. The CDR3: CASTGQNTDTQYF. The CDR3 DNA reads TGTGCCAGCACCGGGCAGAACACAGATACGCAGTATTTT.

The CDR3 sequence: CSARMGGFYEQYF. The CDR3, as DNA: TGCAGTGCTAGGATGGGGGGCTTCTACGAGCAGTACTTC. The rearrangement uses TRBV20-1 and TRBJ2-7, with D possibly being TRBD1 or TRBD2 (6 bases each). V gave up 3 bases and J gave up 3 bases, with 12 bases separating them. Germline V gene lookup returns CDR1 DFQATT and CDR2 SNEGSKA (reference sequence). This CDR3 has 13 amino acids.

CDR3 nucleotides: TGTGCCAGCAGCTTTTGGGCTAGCAGCTACAATGAGCAGTTCTTC. Translation gives CASSFWASSYNEQFF. The chain is built from TRBV7-9 and TRBJ2-1, with a possible D match to TRBD2 (5 bases). The V end lost 3 bases, the J end lost 3 bases, and 12 bases lay between the germline ends. CDR3 length: 15 residues. Per the germline V gene, CDR1 is SEHNR and CDR2 is FQNEAQ (reference sequence).

The rearrangement joins TRBV3-1 to TRBJ1-3, with a tentative D call TRBD1 (5 bases). With 5 bases removed from V and 0 bases from J, the gap between germline ends came to 14 bases. This CDR3 has 16 residues. The V gene's germline CDR1 is LGHDT and CDR2 YNNKEL (reference sequence). CDR3 in amino acids: CASSNYGTASGNTIYF. DNA of the CDR3: TGTGCCAGCAGCAATTATGGGACTGCCTCTGGAAACACCATATATTTT. The full variable domain, rest sourced from reference TRBV3-1 and TRBJ1-3, is DTAVSQTPKYLVTQMGNDKSIKCEQNLGHDTMYWYKQDSKKFLKIMFSYNNKELIINETVPNRFSPKSPDKAHLNLHINSLELGDSAVYFCASSNYGTASGNTIYFGEGSWLTVV.

The rearrangement links TRBV5-8 to TRBJ2-6; D is uncertain. The CDR3 is 15 amino acids. CDR1 is SGHTS and CDR2 is YDEGEE in the germline V gene. Between the trimmed V and J ends, which lost 4 bases and 0 bases, there was a span of 8 bases. CDR3 coding DNA: TGTGCCAGCAGCCGAGATCACTCTGGGGCCAACGTCCTGACTTTC. Protein product: CASSRDHSGANVLTF.

The V gene is TRBV18, the J gene TRBJ2-5; tentatively, D is TRBD2 (5 bases). This CDR3 has 13 residues. Germline values: CDR1 KGHSH, CDR2 LQKENI. V was trimmed by 6 bases and J by 7 bases, leaving 15 bases between them. CDR3 bases: TGTGCCAGCTCCCCCGACCCGGCGGGGACCCAGTACTTC. Residues: CASSPDPAGTQYF.

This rearrangement joins TRBV20-1 to TRBJ2-1; 10 bases match TRBD2. The CDR3 length is 19 residues. The ends lost 6 bases at V and 1 base at J; junction bases unmatched: 18. From germline, CDR1 is DFQATT and CDR2 SNEGSKA (reference sequence). CDR3 amino acids: CSAQDWASGRSTSYNEQFF. The CDR3 nucleotides are TGCAGTGCCCAAGACTGGGCTAGCGGGAGATCGACGTCCTACAATGAGCAGTTCTTC.

The chain employs TRBV15 and TRBJ2-7; 7 bases match TRBD1. The germline V gene encodes CDR1 LNHNV and CDR2 YYDKDF (reference sequence). J lost 2 bases, V lost 0 bases, and 4 bases had no gene match. The CDR3 sequence is 15 residues long. DNA for the CDR3: TGTGCCACCAGCAGAGAGACAGGGATGGCCTACGAGCAGTACTTC. As protein: CATSRETGMAYEQYF. Complete variable domain (other parts from reference TRBV15 and TRBJ2-7): DAMVIQNPRYQVTQFGKPVTLSCSQTLNHNVMYWYQQKSSQAPKLLFHYYDKDFNNEADTPDNFQSRRPNTSFCFLDIRSPGLGDTAMYLCATSRETGMAYEQYFGPGTRLTVT.

A single count supports this clonotype. The V gene is TRBV29-1, the J gene TRBJ2-7; D remains ambiguous. CDR1 is SQVTM and CDR2 is ANQGSEA in the germline V gene. With 4 bases removed from V and 2 bases from J, the gap between germline ends came to 9 bases. The CDR3 runs 12 residues. CDR3 loop: CSVGAQTYEQYF. The CDR3 DNA is TGCAGCGTTGGTGCCCAGACCTACGAGCAGTACTTC.